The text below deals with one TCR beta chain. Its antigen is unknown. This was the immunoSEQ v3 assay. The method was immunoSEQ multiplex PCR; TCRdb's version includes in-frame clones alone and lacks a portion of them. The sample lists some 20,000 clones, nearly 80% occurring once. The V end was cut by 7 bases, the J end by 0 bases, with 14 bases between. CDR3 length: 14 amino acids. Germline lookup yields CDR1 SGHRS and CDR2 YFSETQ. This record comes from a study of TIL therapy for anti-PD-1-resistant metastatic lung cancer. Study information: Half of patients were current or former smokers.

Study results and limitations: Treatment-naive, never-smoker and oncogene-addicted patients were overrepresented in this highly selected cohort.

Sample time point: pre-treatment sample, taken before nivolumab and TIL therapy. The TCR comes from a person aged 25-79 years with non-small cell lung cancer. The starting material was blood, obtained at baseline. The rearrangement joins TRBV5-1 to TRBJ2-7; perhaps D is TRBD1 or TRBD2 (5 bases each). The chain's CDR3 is CASWLGTDSYEQYF. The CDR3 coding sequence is TGCGCCAGCTGGCTAGGGACCGACTCCTACGAGCAGTACTTC.